These 30 T cell receptor beta chains were all obtained from the same sample, sequenced in a study of T-cell reconstitution after alpha-beta-depleted transplantation in children. A TCRbeta library incorporating unique molecular identifiers was prepared. TCRdb analysed the PCR reads with MiXCR anew, one entry per CDR3 protein. This table holds 250,000 to 300,000 distinct CDR3 sequences, roughly a tenth found once. The sequenced sample was PBMCs, obtained before TCRalphabeta/CD19-depleted stem cell transplant. Source of these receptors: a boy in the first two years of life with acute myeloid leukemia, due to receive a stem cell transplant.

This clonotype was detected ten times or more. The CDR3 sequence is CASGLAGGPSGELFF. The CDR3 DNA sequence: TGTGCCAGTGGACTAGCGGGAGGGCCGAGCGGGGAGCTGTTTTTT. This chain links TRBV9 with TRBJ2-2, with 15 bases fitting TRBD2. The CDR3 covers 15 residues. With V trimmed by 8 bases and J by 7 bases, 6 bases remained unmatched. The germline CDR1 and CDR2 sequences are SGDLS and YYNGEE.

The CDR3 coding sequence is TGTGCCAGCAGTTTTAGCGGGAGGGCCCTCGAGCAGTACTTC. Encoded protein: CASSFSGRALEQYF. This chain links TRBV12-3 or TRBV12-4 with TRBJ2-7; 11 positions match TRBD2. With 3 bases clipped from V and 6 bases from J, the junction kept 4 bases outside the gene matches. The CDR3 extends over 14 amino acids.

This clonotype was recorded many times. The V gene is TRBV20-1, the J gene TRBJ2-2, with 7 positions matching TRBD2. This CDR3 spans 12 amino acids. With 3 bases clipped from V and 6 bases from J, the junction kept 1 base outside the gene matches. CDR1 and CDR2 from the germline V gene are DFQATT and SNEGSKA (reference sequence). The chain's CDR3 is CSARGGPGELFF. The CDR3 DNA reads TGCAGTGCTAGGGGAGGGCCCGGGGAGCTGTTTTTT.

Many counts were recorded for this clonotype. V is TRBV4-2 and J is TRBJ2-2, with D unresolved. Trimming removed 2 bases at V and 5 bases at J, with 15 bases between. Looked up from germline, CDR1 is LGHNA and CDR2 is YNFKEQ. CDR3 length: 16 amino acids. Here the CDR3 DNA reads TGTGCCAGCAGCCAAAATGCCGGAAGTTGGACCGGGGAGCTGTTTTTT. This translates into CASSQNAGSWTGELFF.

This clonotype was detected many times. V is TRBV7-2 and J is TRBJ1-6; D uncertain. V lost 1 base, J lost 7 bases, and 20 bases lay in between. Germline values: CDR1 SGHTA, CDR2 FQGNSA. This CDR3 is 18 amino acids long. CDR3: CASSLGRLPLVINSPLHF. In DNA, the CDR3 is TGTGCCAGCAGCTTAGGGCGTCTCCCGCTAGTTATAAATTCACCCCTCCACTTT.

This clonotype was detected many times. CDR3 sequence reads: CAISGPNEKLFF. In nucleotides, the CDR3 is TGTGCCATCAGTGGGCCTAATGAAAAACTGTTTTTT. The rearrangement links TRBV10-3 to TRBJ1-4; D unresolved. This CDR3 contains 12 residues. Germline V lookup: CDR1 ENHRY, CDR2 SYGVKD. Deletions cut 4 bases from V and 3 bases from J, with 3 bases between.

This clonotype turned up a few times. The V and J genes are TRBV5-1 and TRBJ2-6, with TRBD1 identical over 8 bases. The CDR3 loop spans 18 amino acids. Germline V gives CDR1 SGHRS, CDR2 YFSETQ. Trimming cost V 3 bases and J 0 bases; bases outside gene matches: 8. CDR3 nucleotides: TGCGCCAGCAGCTCCGGACAGGGCTCCTACTCTGGGGCCAACGTCCTGACTTTC. Amino acids: CASSSGQGSYSGANVLTF.

At least ten counts were recorded for this clonotype. This chain uses TRBV9 with TRBJ2-1; 7 bases are a match to TRBD1. Germline V CDR1 and CDR2: SGDLS, YYNGEE. The junction had 9 bases not matched to a gene; V was cut back by 4 bases and J by 2 bases. CDR3 length: 16 amino acids. The CDR3 region has the DNA TGTGCCAGCAGCTCTCCAGGGGGAACGGCCTACAATGAGCAGTTCTTC. Protein: CASSSPGGTAYNEQFF.

This clonotype was detected ten times or more. This chain joins TRBV5-1 and TRBJ2-1; 8 nucleotides agree with TRBD1. Looked up from germline, CDR1 is SGHRS and CDR2 is YFSETQ. Trimming removed 4 bases from V and 9 bases from J; junction bases left unmatched: 6. The CDR3 contains 13 residues. The CDR3 nucleotides read TGCGCCAGCAGCCAGTCAGGGGGCCTTGAGCAGTTCTTC. It specifies CASSQSGGLEQFF.

This clonotype was seen repeatedly, ten times or more. The chain combines TRBV20-1 with TRBJ2-2, with 8 bases aligning to TRBD1. This CDR3 is 17 amino acids long. Germline-derived CDR1 and CDR2 are DFQATT and SNEGSKA (reference sequence). With V trimmed by 0 bases and J by 1 base, 7 bases remained unmatched. This CDR3 is CSARDQDRELNTGELFF. The CDR3 DNA is TGCAGTGCTAGAGATCAGGACAGGGAACTGAACACCGGGGAGCTGTTTTTT.

This chain connects TRBV7-6 to TRBJ2-7; D ambiguous. Looked up from germline, CDR1 is SGHVS and CDR2 is FNYEAQ. Deletions cut 4 bases from V and 2 bases from J, with 15 bases between. The CDR3 is 15 residues long. The CDR3: CASSSFYGFTYEQYF. For the CDR3, the DNA is TGTGCCAGCAGCTCGTTCTACGGCTTTACCTACGAGCAGTACTTC.

This clonotype has at least ten counts. CDR3 nucleotides: TGTGCCACCAGTGAGGACAGGGCCTATGGCTACACCTTC. Translation: CATSEDRAYGYTF. This chain uses TRBV24-1 with TRBJ1-2; 8 bases match TRBD1. The germline gives CDR1 KGHDR, CDR2 SFDVKD. This CDR3 is 13 amino acids long. The junction had 1 base not matched to a gene; V was cut back by 4 bases and J by 4 bases.

This clonotype was seen repeatedly, ten times or more. V is TRBV28 and J is TRBJ2-2; 7 bases line up with TRBD1. This CDR3 has 14 amino acids. The germline V gene has CDR1 MDHEN and CDR2 SYDVKM. The V and J ends lost 5 bases and 4 bases, in that order; junction bases with no gene match: 4. The CDR3 loop is CASSLDRVTGELFF. The CDR3 nucleotides read TGTGCCAGCAGTCTTGACAGGGTCACCGGGGAGCTGTTTTTT.

There are many counts of this clonotype. The V call is TRBV7-6, the J call TRBJ2-1, with 11 bases aligning to TRBD2. After removal of 5 bases from V and 7 bases from J, the junction contained 16 bases not matched to a gene. The CDR3 is made up of 18 amino acids. The germline V gene encodes CDR1 SGHVS and CDR2 FNYEAQ. CDR3 DNA sequence: TGTGCCAGCAGCCTCCGAATAGCGGGAGGGCCCCCCCCAAATGAGCAGTTCTTC. Its translation is CASSLRIAGGPPPNEQFF.

This clonotype was observed at least ten times. V is TRBV24-1 and J is TRBJ2-7, with D hard to call. In germline, CDR1 is KGHDR, CDR2 SFDVKD. The V end lost 2 bases, the J end lost 0 bases, and 10 bases lay between the germline ends. The CDR3 spans 15 residues. CDR3 amino acids: CATSDSWGSSYEQYF. The CDR3 nucleotides read TGTGCCACCAGTGATTCGTGGGGAAGCTCCTACGAGCAGTACTTC.

About this clonotype itself: A much larger clone lies one base from this, so it may be a read error. V and J are TRBV24-1 and TRBJ1-1; a weak D match, TRBD1 (6 bases). The CDR3 runs 13 residues. Germline V gene lookup returns CDR1 KGHDR and CDR2 SFDVKD. The V gene lost 7 bases and the J gene lost 0 bases, with 8 bases spanning the gap. CDR3 bases: TGTGCCACCAGAACAGGGATGAACACTGAAGCTTTCTTT. Its protein is CATRTGMNTEAFF.

This rearrangement joins TRBV6-5 to TRBJ2-7, with TRBD2 identical over 7 bases. The CDR3 contains 14 residues. With V trimmed by 1 base and J by 5 bases, 5 bases remained unmatched. Germline V gives CDR1 MNHEY, CDR2 SVGAGI. The CDR3 region is CASSYLGGVDEQYF. CDR3 DNA: TGTGCCAGCAGTTACTTGGGGGGGGTAGACGAGCAGTACTTC.

This rearrangement joins TRBV23-1 to TRBJ2-1; perhaps D is TRBD1 or TRBD2 (8 bases each). TRBV23-1 qualifies as an ORF whose function is uncertain. Trimming took off 5 bases at V and 4 bases at J, with 30 bases between the two ends. The CDR3 is made up of 20 amino acids. For the CDR3, the DNA is TGCGCCAGCAGTTCCCGACAGGGGCTAGCGGGCCTGGGTTTTTACAATGAGCAGTTCTTC. Encoded protein: CASSSRQGLAGLGFYNEQFF.

This clonotype was observed a handful of times. The chain carries TRBV12-3 or TRBV12-4 and TRBJ2-3; a possible D gene is TRBD1 (7 bases). CDR3 length: 17 residues. The V gene lost 3 bases and the J gene lost 3 bases, with 19 bases spanning the gap. The CDR3 region is CASSFLGGTDFTDTQYF. The CDR3 nucleotides read TGTGCCAGCAGTTTTTTAGGCGGGACAGACTTTACAGATACGCAGTATTTT.

V usage is TRBV30 and J usage is TRBJ1-2, with D unclear. Trimming stripped 0 bases from V and 7 bases from J, with 12 bases between. From germline, CDR1 is GTSNPN and CDR2 SVGIG (reference sequence). The CDR3 runs 13 residues. CDR3 loop: CAWSVLGEGGYTF. As DNA, the CDR3 is TGTGCCTGGAGTGTACTTGGGGAGGGTGGCTACACCTTC.

This clonotype was observed many times. The chain joins TRBV24-1 to TRBJ1-2; D is uncertain. Germline CDR1 is KGHDR and CDR2 is SFDVKD. V shed 4 bases and J shed 4 bases, with 9 bases lying between them. This CDR3 region has 13 residues. The CDR3 here is CATSDPGLYGYTF. Here the CDR3 DNA reads TGTGCCACCAGTGACCCCGGGCTCTATGGCTACACCTTC.

This clonotype was seen repeatedly, ten times or more. This chain joins TRBV7-9 and TRBJ2-3; D not resolved. The CDR3 is made up of 13 amino acids. V shed 6 bases and J shed 3 bases, with 10 bases lying between them. Germline CDR1 is SEHNR and CDR2 is FQNEAQ (reference sequence). CDR3 amino acids: CASRPSATDTQYF. The CDR3, as DNA: TGTGCCAGCAGGCCCAGCGCTACAGATACGCAGTATTTT. The entire variable domain, with the rest obtained from reference TRBV7-9 and TRBJ2-3, is as follows: DTGVSQNPRHKITKRGQNVTFRCDPISEHNRLYWYRQTLGQGPEFLTYFQNEAQLEKSRLLSDRFSAERPKGSFSTLEIQRTEQGDSAMYLCASRPSATDTQYFGPGTRLTVL.

In the case of this clonotype: Just one base apart from a much larger clone, this may be a read error. The chain employs TRBV19 and TRBJ1-1; tentative D call: TRBD1 (5 bases). Germline CDR1 reads LNHDA; CDR2 reads SQIVND (reference sequence). The CDR3 consists of 12 residues. CDR3 loop: CASSRGSTQAFF. CDR3 in DNA: TGTGCCAGTAGTCGGGGGAGCACTCAAGCTTTCTTT.

The chain couples TRBV7-2 to TRBJ1-4; 8 positions agree with TRBD1. CDR1 and CDR2 from the germline V gene are SGHTA and FQGNSA. CDR3 length equals 15 residues. The V and J ends lost 6 bases and 2 bases, in that order; junction bases with no gene match: 5. The CDR3 DNA follows: TGTGCCAGCAGGTCCCGGACAGGGACTAATGAAAAACTGTTTTTT. It translates to CASRSRTGTNEKLFF.

Many counts were recorded for this clonotype. The chain links TRBV12-3 or TRBV12-4 to TRBJ2-2; D may be TRBD1 or TRBD2 (6 bases each). The ends were cut back, 1 base at V and 6 bases at J, with 12 bases in the middle. The CDR3 spans 15 residues. The CDR3 is CASSLVPGAPGELFF. CDR3 bases: TGTGCCAGCAGTTTAGTCCCGGGGGCCCCCGGGGAGCTGTTTTTT.

This clonotype was counted between two and nine times. V and J are TRBV7-2 and TRBJ2-7; 8 bases map to TRBD1. Germline-derived CDR1 and CDR2 are SGHTA and FQGNSA. The CDR3 loop spans 14 amino acids. V lost 4 bases, J lost 3 bases, and 5 bases stayed unmatched. The CDR3 region has the DNA TGTGCCAGCAGCTGGACAGGGCCTAACTACGAGCAGTACTTC. It codes for CASSWTGPNYEQYF. Combining the CDR3 with reference TRBV7-2 and TRBJ2-7 gives the whole variable domain GAGVSQSPSNKVTEKGKDVELRCDPISGHTALYWYRQSLGQGLEFLIYFQGNSAPDKSGLPSDRFSAERTGGSVSTLTIQRTQQEDSAVYLCASSWTGPNYEQYFGPGTRLTVT.

The table lists this clonotype with a few counts. The chain links TRBV7-2 to TRBJ2-7; 8 positions agree with TRBD2. Germline V gives CDR1 SGHTA, CDR2 FQGNSA. V dropped 5 bases and J dropped 3; count of bases not matched to a gene: 12. There are 16 residues in the CDR3. The chain's CDR3 is CASSPAAGGSYYEQYF. In nucleotides, the CDR3 is TGTGCCAGCAGCCCAGCGGCGGGAGGTTCCTACTACGAGCAGTACTTC.

This clonotype was observed at least ten times. The V call is TRBV7-6, the J call TRBJ2-3, with 13 bases aligning to TRBD2. CDR1 and CDR2 (germline): SGHVS, FNYEAQ. Losses at the gene ends were 5 bases for V and 8 bases for J; bases not matched to a gene: 7. The CDR3 contains 15 residues. This chain's CDR3 is CASSLGTSGEGTQYF. CDR3 in DNA: TGTGCCAGCAGCCTCGGGACTAGCGGGGAAGGTACGCAGTATTTT.

This clonotype came up many times. The V gene is TRBV5-5, the J gene TRBJ2-7; 9 nucleotides match TRBD1. The V gene's germline CDR1 is SGHKS and CDR2 YYEKEE (reference sequence). CDR3 length equals 15 residues. The J segment lost 7 bases and the V segment lost 3 bases, leaving 11 bases of the junction unmatched. CDR3 coding DNA: TGTGCCAGCAGCTATGGACAGGGGAATCGGGAGGAGCAGTACTTC. Its protein product is CASSYGQGNREEQYF.

The genes are TRBV6-5 and TRBJ2-1; TRBD1 aligns across 8 bases. V shed 1 base, J shed 2 bases, and the junction held 1 base outside the gene matches. CDR3 size: 15 residues. Germline V lookup: CDR1 MNHEY, CDR2 SVGAGI. CDR3: CASSYLQGAYNEQFF. DNA for the CDR3: TGTGCCAGCAGTTACTTACAGGGGGCCTACAATGAGCAGTTCTTC.